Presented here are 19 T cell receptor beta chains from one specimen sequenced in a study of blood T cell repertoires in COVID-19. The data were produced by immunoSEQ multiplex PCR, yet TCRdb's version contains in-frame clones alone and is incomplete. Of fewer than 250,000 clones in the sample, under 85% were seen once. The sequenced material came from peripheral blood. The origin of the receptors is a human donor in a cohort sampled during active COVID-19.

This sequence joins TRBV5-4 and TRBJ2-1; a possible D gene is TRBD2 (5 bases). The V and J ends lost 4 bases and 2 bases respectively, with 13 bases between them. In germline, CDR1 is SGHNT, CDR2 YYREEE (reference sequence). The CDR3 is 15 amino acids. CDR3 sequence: CASSTDSLTYNEQFF. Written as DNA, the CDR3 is TGTGCCAGCAGCACGGACTCCCTAACCTACAATGAGCAGTTCTTC.

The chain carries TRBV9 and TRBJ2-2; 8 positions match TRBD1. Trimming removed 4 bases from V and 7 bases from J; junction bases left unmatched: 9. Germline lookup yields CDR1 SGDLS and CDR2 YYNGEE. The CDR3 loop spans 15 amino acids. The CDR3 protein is CASSPGTGTGGELFF. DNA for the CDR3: TGTGCCAGCAGCCCAGGGACAGGAACGGGCGGGGAGCTGTTTTTT.

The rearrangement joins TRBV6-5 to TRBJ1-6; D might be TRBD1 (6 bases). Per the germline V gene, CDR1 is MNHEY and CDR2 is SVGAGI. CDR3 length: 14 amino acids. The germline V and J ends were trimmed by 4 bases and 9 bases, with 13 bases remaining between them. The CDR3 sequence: CASSSDRPISPLHF. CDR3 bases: TGTGCCAGCAGTTCTGACAGGCCCATTTCACCCCTCCACTTT.

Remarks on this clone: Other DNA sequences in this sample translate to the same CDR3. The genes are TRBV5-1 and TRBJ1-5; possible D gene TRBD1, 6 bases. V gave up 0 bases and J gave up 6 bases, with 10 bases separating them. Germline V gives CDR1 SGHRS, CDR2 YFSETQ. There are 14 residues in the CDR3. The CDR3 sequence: CASSLGQGSQPQHF. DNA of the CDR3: TGCGCCAGCAGCTTGGGGCAGGGGAGTCAGCCCCAGCATTTT.

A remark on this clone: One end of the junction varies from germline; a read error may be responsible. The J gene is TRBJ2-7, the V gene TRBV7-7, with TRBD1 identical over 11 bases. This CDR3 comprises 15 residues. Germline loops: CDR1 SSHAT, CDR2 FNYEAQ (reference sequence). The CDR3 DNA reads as TGTGCTAGCAGTCCTAGTAGCGGGACAGGGGGAGAGCAGTACTTC. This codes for CASSPSSGTGGEQYF.

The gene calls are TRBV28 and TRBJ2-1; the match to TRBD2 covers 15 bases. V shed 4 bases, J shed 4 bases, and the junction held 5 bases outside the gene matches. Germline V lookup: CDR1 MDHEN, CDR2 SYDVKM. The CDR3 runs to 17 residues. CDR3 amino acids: CASSSGLAGGSYNEQFF. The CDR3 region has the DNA TGTGCCAGCAGTTCCGGACTAGCGGGAGGGTCGTACAATGAGCAGTTCTTC.

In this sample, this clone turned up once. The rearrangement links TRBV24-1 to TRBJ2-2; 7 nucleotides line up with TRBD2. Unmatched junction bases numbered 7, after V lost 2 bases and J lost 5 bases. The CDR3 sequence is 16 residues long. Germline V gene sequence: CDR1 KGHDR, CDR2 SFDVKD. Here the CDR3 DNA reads TGTGCCACCAGTGATTGGGGAGGGTTTGGTACCGGGGAGCTGTTTTTT. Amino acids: CATSDWGGFGTGELFF.

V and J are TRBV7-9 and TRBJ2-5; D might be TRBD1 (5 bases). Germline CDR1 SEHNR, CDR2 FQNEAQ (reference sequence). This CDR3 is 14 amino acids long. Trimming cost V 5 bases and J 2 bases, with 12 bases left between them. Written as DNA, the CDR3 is TGTGCCAGCAGCATCGGACAAGGGCAAGAGACCCAGTACTTC. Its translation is CASSIGQGQETQYF.

The DNA for the CDR3 is TGTGCCAGCAGTGAGACAGAAATCCAAGAGACCCAGTACTTC. It codes for CASSETEIQETQYF. This rearrangement joins TRBV25-1 to TRBJ2-5; maybe TRBD1 (5 bases). Germline CDR1 MGHDK, CDR2 SYGVNS. CDR3 size: 14 residues. The V end lost 3 bases, the J end lost 1 base, and 9 bases lay between the germline ends.

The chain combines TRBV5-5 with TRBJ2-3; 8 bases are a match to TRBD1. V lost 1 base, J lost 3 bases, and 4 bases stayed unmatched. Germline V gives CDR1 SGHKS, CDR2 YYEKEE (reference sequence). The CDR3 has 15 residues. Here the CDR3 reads CASSLTGQGTDTQYF. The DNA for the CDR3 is TGTGCCAGCAGCTTGACCGGACAGGGAACAGATACGCAGTATTTT.

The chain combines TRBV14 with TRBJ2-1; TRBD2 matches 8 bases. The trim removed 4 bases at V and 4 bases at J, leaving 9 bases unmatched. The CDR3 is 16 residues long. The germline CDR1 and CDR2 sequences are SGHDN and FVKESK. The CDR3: CASSPFKAGAYNEQFF. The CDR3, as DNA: TGTGCCAGCAGCCCATTTAAAGCGGGGGCTTACAATGAGCAGTTCTTC.

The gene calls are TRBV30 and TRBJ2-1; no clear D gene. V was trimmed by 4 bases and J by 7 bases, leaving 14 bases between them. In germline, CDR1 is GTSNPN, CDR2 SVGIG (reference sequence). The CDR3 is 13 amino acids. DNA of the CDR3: TGTGCCTGGATCGGTATGAATCGAAATGAGCAGTTCTTC. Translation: CAWIGMNRNEQFF.

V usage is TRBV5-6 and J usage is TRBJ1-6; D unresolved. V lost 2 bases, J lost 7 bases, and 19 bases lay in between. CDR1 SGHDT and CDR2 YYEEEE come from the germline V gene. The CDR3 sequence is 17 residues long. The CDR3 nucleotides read TGTGCCAGCAGCTTCGCGGCGCGGGGTGGGCCGAATTCACCCCTCCACTTT. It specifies CASSFAARGGPNSPLHF.

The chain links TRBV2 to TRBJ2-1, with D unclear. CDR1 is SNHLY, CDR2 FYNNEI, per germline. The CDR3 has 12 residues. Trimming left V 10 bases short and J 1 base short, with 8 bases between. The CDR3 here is CATSMSYNEQFF. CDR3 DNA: TGTGCCACCTCTATGTCCTACAATGAGCAGTTCTTC.

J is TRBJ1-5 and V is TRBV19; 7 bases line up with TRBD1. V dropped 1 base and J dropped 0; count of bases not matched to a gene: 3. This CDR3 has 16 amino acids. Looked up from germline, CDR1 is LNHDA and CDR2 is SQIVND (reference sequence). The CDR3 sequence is CASSIVQGVSNQPQHF. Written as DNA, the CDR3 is TGTGCCAGTAGTATAGTCCAGGGGGTTAGCAATCAGCCCCAGCATTTT. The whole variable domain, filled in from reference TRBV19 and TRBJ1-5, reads DGGITQSPKYLFRKEGQNVTLSCEQNLNHDAMYWYRQDPGQGLRLIYYSQIVNDFQKGDIAEGYSVSREKKESFPLTVTSAQKNPTAFYLCASSIVQGVSNQPQHFGDGTRLSIL.

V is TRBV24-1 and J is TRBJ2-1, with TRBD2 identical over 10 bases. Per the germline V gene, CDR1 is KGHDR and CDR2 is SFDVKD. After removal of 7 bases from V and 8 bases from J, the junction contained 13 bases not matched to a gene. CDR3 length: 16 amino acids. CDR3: CATRSSGRLGVDEQFF. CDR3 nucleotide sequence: TGTGCCACCAGGAGTAGCGGGAGGCTTGGGGTAGATGAGCAGTTCTTC.

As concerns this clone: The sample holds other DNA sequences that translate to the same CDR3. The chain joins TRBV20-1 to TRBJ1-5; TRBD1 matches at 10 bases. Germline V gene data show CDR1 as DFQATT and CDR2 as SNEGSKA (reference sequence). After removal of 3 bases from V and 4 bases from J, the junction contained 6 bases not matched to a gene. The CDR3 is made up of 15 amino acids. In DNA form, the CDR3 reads TGCAGTGCTAGTTTTGGGACAGGGGTTAATCAGCCCCAGCATTTT. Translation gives CSASFGTGVNQPQHF.

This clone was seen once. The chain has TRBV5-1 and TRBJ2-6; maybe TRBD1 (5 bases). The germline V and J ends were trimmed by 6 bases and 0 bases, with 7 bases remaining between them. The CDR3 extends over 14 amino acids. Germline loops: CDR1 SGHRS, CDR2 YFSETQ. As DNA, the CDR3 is TGCGCCAGCATCCAGGGCTCTGGGGCCAACGTCCTGACTTTC. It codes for CASIQGSGANVLTF.

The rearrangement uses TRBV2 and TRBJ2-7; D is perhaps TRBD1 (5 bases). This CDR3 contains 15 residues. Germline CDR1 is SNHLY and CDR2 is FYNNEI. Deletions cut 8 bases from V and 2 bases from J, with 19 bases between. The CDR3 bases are TGTGCCAGCTCCGCGACGGACACGAGAACCTACGAGCAGTACTTC. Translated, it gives CASSATDTRTYEQYF.